The TCR beta chain under discussion was sequenced for a study of T cell repertoires in cytomegalovirus infection. Study-level background: Carrying CMV and the relevant HLA type showed in public TCR beta signatures.

Overall study findings and caveats: HLA-C-restricted, CMV-specific TCR beta clonotypes were dominant ex vivo.

TCRdb re-called the reads with MiXCR, one entry per CDR3 protein. Found here are about 250,000 distinct CDR3 sequences, 12% of them singletons; the top ten hold approximately 1.8%. This clonotype came up many times. No antigen is known for it. The germline CDR1 and CDR2 sequences are SGHTA and FQGNSA. With 1 base clipped from V and 4 bases from J, the junction kept 6 bases outside the gene matches. This CDR3 is built from 17 residues. Sequences were obtained from PBMCs. This chain connects TRBV7-2 to TRBJ2-3; 12 bases match TRBD2. The TCR was taken from a human donor in good health (CMV status not recorded). Some clones in this sample may be carry-over from other donors' samples. Here the CDR3 DNA reads TGTGCCAGCAGCTTAGAGGGGCTAGCGGGGGGGTCAGATACGCAGTATTTT. Protein: CASSLEGLAGGSDTQYF.